Below are 23 T cell receptor beta chains sequenced from a single sample in a study of response to subunit inactivated influenza vaccine. From the RT-PCR reads, TCRdb called clonotypes with MiXCR, one entry per CDR3 protein. The table shows about 540,000 distinct CDR3 sequences, with roughly a quarter occurring only once. This same sample was also part of a study on T cells expressing NK-cell markers. That work states: As the method of synthesis, 5'RACE template switching with UMIs yielded TCR beta cDNA.

Sequenced material: CD4+ T cells sorted from PBMCs, taken roughly 13 days after vaccination. The source is a man between 45 and 60 years old who received an inactivated influenza vaccine.

This clonotype came up a few times. J is TRBJ2-3 and V is TRBV2; a weak D match, TRBD1 (6 bases). This CDR3 region has 14 residues. From germline, CDR1 is SNHLY and CDR2 FYNNEI. Between the trimmed V and J ends, which lost 3 bases and 1 base, there was a span of 8 bases. CDR3 nucleotide sequence: TGTGCCAGCAGTGATTCAGGGGGCACAGATACGCAGTATTTT. Its protein is CASSDSGGTDTQYF.

There are many counts of this clonotype. This chain joins TRBV10-3 and TRBJ1-2; D remains unclear. Germline loops: CDR1 ENHRY, CDR2 SYGVKD. V lost 0 bases, J lost 7 bases, and 9 bases lay in between. CDR3 length equals 13 residues. The CDR3 is CAISESNMVGYTF. CDR3 in DNA: TGTGCCATCAGTGAGTCGAATATGGTTGGCTACACCTTC.

The chain combines TRBV7-2 with TRBJ1-2; D might be TRBD1 (5 bases). Germline-derived CDR1 and CDR2 are SGHTA and FQGNSA. This CDR3 is built from 13 residues. Trimming stripped 0 bases from V and 6 bases from J, with 8 bases between. The CDR3 coding sequence is TGTGCCAGCAGCTTAGCGACAGCCCATGGCTACACCTTC. Encoded protein: CASSLATAHGYTF.

Concerning this clonotype: One end of the junction fails to match germline, which may point to a read error. V is TRBV30 and J is TRBJ1-1; D is ambiguous. CDR1 is GTSNPN, CDR2 SVGIG, per germline (reference sequence). This CDR3 region has 15 residues. The CDR3 here is CAWSPTTRVNAEAFF. As DNA, the CDR3 is TGTGCCTGGAGTCCCACGACACGTGTGAACGCTGAAGCTTTCTTT.

The V and J genes are TRBV6-1 and TRBJ2-3; D may be TRBD2 (6 bases). The CDR3 has 15 residues. V was shortened by 1 base and J by 0 bases, with 8 bases between the two germline ends. Germline values: CDR1 MNHNS, CDR2 SASEGT. As DNA, the CDR3 is TGTGCCAGCAGTGAAGGTGGGGGGAGCACAGATACGCAGTATTTT. It codes for CASSEGGGSTDTQYF.

This clonotype was seen only a few times. The gene calls are TRBV20-1 and TRBJ2-3; TRBD2 aligns across 7 bases. J was trimmed by 0 bases and V by 5 bases; bases with no gene match: 5. The CDR3 contains 14 residues. Germline values: CDR1 DFQATT, CDR2 SNEGSKA (reference sequence). Here the CDR3 DNA reads TGCAGTGCTCCACTAGCGTCTAGCACAGATACGCAGTATTTT. Translated, it gives CSAPLASSTDTQYF.

The gene calls are TRBV10-3 and TRBJ2-3, with 7 bases identical to TRBD2. CDR3 size: 15 residues. CDR1 is ENHRY, CDR2 SYGVKD, per germline. The junction had 10 bases not matched to a gene; V was cut back by 3 bases and J by 7 bases. The CDR3 DNA sequence: TGTGCCATCAGTGACAGCTCCGGGGAGGGTTATACGCAGTATTTT. Its translation: CAISDSSGEGYTQYF.

This clonotype was found a few times. V and J are TRBV7-9 and TRBJ2-5, with D possibly being TRBD1 (5 bases). Between the trimmed V and J ends, which lost 5 bases and 5 bases, there was a span of 15 bases. The CDR3 loop spans 14 amino acids. CDR1 and CDR2 (germline): SEHNR, FQNEAQ (reference sequence). CDR3 region: CASSPARGAETQYF. As DNA, the CDR3 is TGTGCCAGCAGCCCCGCTAGGGGTGCGGAGACCCAGTACTTC.

This clonotype has just a few counts. The chain joins TRBV5-1 to TRBJ2-1; 9 bases align to TRBD2. There are 18 residues in the CDR3. Trimming at V came to 5 bases and at J to 6 bases, leaving 18 bases not matched to a gene. From germline, CDR1 is SGHRS and CDR2 YFSETQ. The CDR3 spells CASSSINPRGGARNEQFF. For the CDR3, the DNA is TGCGCCAGCAGTTCTATTAACCCGCGCGGGGGGGCACGCAATGAGCAGTTCTTC.

In this sample, this clonotype turned up many times. This rearrangement joins TRBV20-1 to TRBJ2-2; unclear D gene. Germline values: CDR1 DFQATT, CDR2 SNEGSKA (reference sequence). The ends were cut back, 6 bases at V and 2 bases at J, with 16 bases in the middle. This CDR3 contains 15 residues. The CDR3 sequence is CSAQRVGVNTGELFF. CDR3 in DNA: TGCAGTGCCCAGCGTGTTGGGGTAAACACCGGGGAGCTGTTTTTT.

This clonotype has a handful of counts. The chain uses TRBV20-1 and TRBJ1-1; D is uncertain. Per germline, CDR1 DFQATT and CDR2 SNEGSKA (reference sequence). V was cut by 0 bases and J by 0 bases, with 14 bases left in between. The length of the CDR3 is 16 residues. The CDR3 reads CSARDMLRQMNTEAFF. CDR3 DNA: TGCAGTGCTAGAGACATGTTGAGGCAGATGAACACTGAAGCTTTCTTT.

This clonotype has only a few counts. This chain connects TRBV3-1 to TRBJ2-1, with D tentatively TRBD1 (5 bases). The V gene's germline CDR1 is LGHDT and CDR2 YNNKEL (reference sequence). The V end lost 8 bases, the J end lost 6 bases, and 11 bases lay between the germline ends. This CDR3 contains 12 residues. This CDR3 reads CASSDIFNEQFF. CDR3 DNA sequence: TGTGCCAGCTCGGACATTTTCAATGAGCAGTTCTTC.

The chain combines TRBV9 with TRBJ2-5, with D maybe TRBD1 (5 bases). The V gene lost 5 bases and the J gene lost 4 bases, with 12 bases spanning the gap. Germline V CDR1 and CDR2: SGDLS, YYNGEE. The CDR3 has 13 residues. This CDR3 is CASSRSRGETQYF. CDR3 nucleotides: TGTGCCAGCAGTCGTTCAAGGGGAGAGACCCAGTACTTC.

The table lists this clonotype with a few counts. The chain links TRBV6-5 to TRBJ1-5; D is possibly TRBD1 (5 bases). V shed 6 bases and J shed 7 bases, with 10 bases lying between them. CDR1 MNHEY and CDR2 SVGAGI come from the germline V gene. The CDR3 is 12 residues long. The CDR3 loop reads CASSRKGQPQHF. In DNA, the CDR3 is TGTGCCAGCAGCCGAAAGGGGCAGCCCCAGCATTTT.

The chain recombines TRBV4-1 with TRBJ2-5; perhaps TRBD2 as D (5 bases). The CDR3 has 15 residues. Trimming removed 0 bases at V and 2 bases at J, with 10 bases between. Per the germline V gene, CDR1 is MGHRA and CDR2 is YSYEKL. CDR3 region: CASSQDRLKQETQYF. In nucleotides, the CDR3 is TGCGCCAGCAGCCAAGATCGACTAAAACAAGAGACCCAGTACTTC.

This rearrangement joins TRBV5-1 to TRBJ2-7, with unresolved D. CDR1 and CDR2 (germline): SGHRS, YFSETQ. V lost 0 bases and J lost 3, with 7 bases in between. The CDR3 is made up of 13 amino acids. The DNA of the CDR3 is TGCGCCAGCAGCTTGGTAGGGAACTACGAGCAGTACTTC. Encoded protein: CASSLVGNYEQYF.

This clonotype was detected a few times. The V and J genes are TRBV4-2 and TRBJ1-1; D unclear. The CDR3 is made up of 13 amino acids. Between the trimmed V and J ends, which lost 5 bases and 1 base, there was a span of 8 bases. Germline CDR1 LGHNA, CDR2 YNFKEQ. CDR3 amino acids: CASSSERNTEAFF. The CDR3 bases are TGTGCCAGCAGCAGTGAGAGGAACACTGAAGCTTTCTTT.

The rearrangement joins TRBV7-6 to TRBJ2-3; D is ambiguous. There are 16 residues in the CDR3. The V and J ends lost 2 bases and 1 base respectively, with 13 bases between them. The germline V gene encodes CDR1 SGHVS and CDR2 FNYEAQ. The CDR3 DNA follows: TGTGCCAGCAGCTTAATTAGGCTCGGAGGCACAGATACGCAGTATTTT. The encoded protein is CASSLIRLGGTDTQYF.

V and J are TRBV2 and TRBJ2-1; D possibly corresponds to TRBD2 (5 bases). The CDR3 sequence is 14 residues long. From germline, CDR1 is SNHLY and CDR2 FYNNEI. The ends were cut back, 7 bases at V and 0 bases at J, with 10 bases in the middle. DNA for the CDR3: TGTGCCAGCAACGGGGTCTCCTCCTACAATGAGCAGTTCTTC. Translation gives CASNGVSSYNEQFF.

The chain recombines TRBV28 with TRBJ2-3; TRBD2 matches 8 bases. This CDR3 region has 18 residues. V dropped 3 bases and J dropped 6; count of bases not matched to a gene: 17. Germline CDR1 and CDR2: MDHEN and SYDVKM. CDR3 amino acids: CASSFFSLGGGRHDTQYF. In DNA form, the CDR3 reads TGTGCCAGCAGTTTTTTCTCCCTTGGGGGCGGGAGGCATGATACGCAGTATTTT.

V and J are TRBV20-1 and TRBJ2-5; TRBD1 matches at 7 bases. V was pared by 4 bases and J by 5 bases, with 10 bases of the junction left unmatched. The CDR3 contains 14 residues. The V gene's germline CDR1 is DFQATT and CDR2 SNEGSKA (reference sequence). DNA of the CDR3: TGCAGTGCTATGGCTGAGGGGGCTGCCGAGACCCAGTACTTC. Its protein is CSAMAEGAAETQYF.

V and J are TRBV12-3 or TRBV12-4 and TRBJ2-2, with 9 bases that match TRBD2. This CDR3 comprises 16 residues. The trim removed 5 bases at V and 5 bases at J, leaving 9 bases unmatched. CDR3 sequence reads: CASSTSSGRITGELFF. In DNA form, the CDR3 reads TGTGCCAGCAGTACTTCAAGCGGGAGGATTACCGGGGAGCTGTTTTTT.

The chain joins TRBV7-2 to TRBJ2-1; 10 positions match TRBD1. V lost 4 bases and J lost 6; bases outside the gene matches: 9. From germline, CDR1 is SGHTA and CDR2 FQGNSA. The CDR3 covers 16 residues. CDR3 nucleotide sequence: TGTGCCAGCAGCTCTAGGACAGGGGGAGCCTTCAATGAGCAGTTCTTC. The encoded protein is CASSSRTGGAFNEQFF.